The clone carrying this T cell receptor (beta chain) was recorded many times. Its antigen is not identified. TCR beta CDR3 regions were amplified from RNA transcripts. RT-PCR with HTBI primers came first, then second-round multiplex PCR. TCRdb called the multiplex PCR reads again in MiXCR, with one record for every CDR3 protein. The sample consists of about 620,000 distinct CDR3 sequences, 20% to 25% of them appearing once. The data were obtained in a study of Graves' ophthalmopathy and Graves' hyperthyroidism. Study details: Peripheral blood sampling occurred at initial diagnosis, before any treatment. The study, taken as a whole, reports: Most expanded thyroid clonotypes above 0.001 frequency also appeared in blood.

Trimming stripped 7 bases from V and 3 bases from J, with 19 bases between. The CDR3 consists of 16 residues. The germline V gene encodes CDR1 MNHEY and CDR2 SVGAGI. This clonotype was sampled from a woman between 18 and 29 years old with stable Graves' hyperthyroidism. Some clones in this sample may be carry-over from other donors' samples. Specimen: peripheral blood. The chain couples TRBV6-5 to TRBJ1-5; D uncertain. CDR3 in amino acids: CASISRWRNNNQPQHF. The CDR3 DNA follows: TGTGCCAGCATTTCAAGATGGCGGAATAACAATCAGCCCCAGCATTTT.